This TCR beta chain was obtained from a study of vaccination and CD4 T cells after COVID-19. This clonotype has just a few counts. Its antigen remains unidentified. After removal of 4 bases from V and 1 base from J, the junction contained 6 bases not matched to a gene. The CDR3 has 15 amino acids. The germline V gene has CDR1 SSHAT and CDR2 FNYEAQ (reference sequence). CD4+ T cells that had been cultured provided DNA sequenced with the Oncomine TCR Beta short-read assay. TCRdb fed the PCR reads into MiXCR, producing one record per CDR3 protein. The sample holds about 13,000 distinct CDR3 sequences; roughly 26% are singletons and the top ten take 25% to 30%. General study findings and limits: Investigators enrolled relatively few convalescent patients and included no early post-infection timepoints.

The treatment here: roughly nine-day PBMC culture with coronavirus spike peptide pools or control peptides (ViraFEST assay). The authors replaced half the medium with fresh IL-2 medium on days 3 and 7. Isolation of CD4+ T cells by negative selection took place after ten to eleven days of culture. This sequence was found in a human donor who received a COVID-19 vaccine. The V call is TRBV7-7, the J call TRBJ2-5; 7 positions agree with TRBD1. The sample in question was CD4+ T cells from blood, cultured in vitro, obtained before SARS-CoV-2 vaccination. CDR3: CASSSSGTAQETQYF. CDR3 coding DNA: TGTGCCAGCAGCTCTTCTGGGACAGCCCAAGAGACCCAGTACTTC.